These 10 T cell receptor beta chains were sequenced from one sample in a study of blood T cell repertoires in COVID-19. Measured with immunoSEQ multiplex PCR; TCRdb has only the in-frame clones, and not every one. The table includes under 500,000 clones, roughly 91% detected once. Sequencing was carried out using peripheral blood. The receptors were sampled from a woman in her twenties or thirties with acute or convalescent COVID-19.

The chain carries TRBV12-3 or TRBV12-4 and TRBJ1-1; D unclear. The CDR3 consists of 12 residues. V lost 6 bases and J lost 1, with 6 bases in between. The CDR3 spells CASSTRNTEAFF. The CDR3 nucleotides are TGTGCCAGCAGCACTCGGAACACTGAAGCTTTCTTT.

The chain links TRBV5-1 to TRBJ2-7; D is perhaps TRBD1 (6 bases). Trimming removed 5 bases from V and 1 base from J, with 10 bases in between. This CDR3 comprises 13 residues. Germline loops: CDR1 SGHRS, CDR2 YFSETQ. The CDR3: CASRRDTSYEQYF. In DNA, the CDR3 is TGCGCCAGCAGACGGGACACTTCCTACGAGCAGTACTTC.

The V gene is TRBV7-3, the J gene TRBJ1-1; a weak D match, TRBD1 (5 bases). Germline CDR1 is SGHTA and CDR2 is FQGTGA. This CDR3 has 15 residues. Trimming left V 1 base short and J 4 bases short, with 13 bases between. The CDR3 sequence is CASSLMGQASTEAFF. The CDR3 DNA reads TGTGCCAGCAGCTTAATGGGGCAGGCTTCCACTGAAGCTTTCTTT. Full variable domain (missing parts from reference TRBV7-3 and TRBJ1-1): GAGVSQTPSNKVTEKGKYVELRCDPISGHTALYWYRQSLGQGPEFLIYFQGTGAADDSGLPNDRFFAVRPEGSVSTLKIQRTERGDSAVYLCASSLMGQASTEAFFGQGTRLTVV.

The chain links TRBV28 to TRBJ2-2; the D gene is possibly TRBD2 (6 bases). The V end lost 4 bases, the J end lost 2 bases, and 11 bases lay between the germline ends. Per the germline V gene, CDR1 is MDHEN and CDR2 is SYDVKM. This CDR3 comprises 15 residues. In nucleotides, the CDR3 is TGTGCCAGCAGTTACCGGGGGTTTAACACCGGGGAGCTGTTTTTT. Amino acids: CASSYRGFNTGELFF.

The J gene is TRBJ1-3, the V gene TRBV4-1; 7 nucleotides match TRBD1. CDR1 and CDR2 from the germline V gene are MGHRA and YSYEKL. V shed 0 bases, J shed 0 bases, and the junction held 8 bases outside the gene matches. The CDR3 runs 18 residues. The CDR3 loop reads CASSQDGDSQSSGNTIYF. CDR3 nucleotide sequence: TGCGCCAGCAGCCAAGATGGGGACAGTCAGAGCTCTGGAAACACCATATATTTT.

In nucleotides, the CDR3 is TGCGCCAGCAGCCAAAGGGACAGGGGGGGTTACGAGCAGTACTTC. It specifies CASSQRDRGGYEQYF. The chain joins TRBV4-1 to TRBJ2-7; 11 bases are a match to TRBD1. V gave up 2 bases and J gave up 4 bases; unmatched junction bases: 4. The CDR3 totals 15 residues. The germline CDR1 and CDR2 sequences are MGHRA and YSYEKL.

The gene calls are TRBV30 and TRBJ2-5; D remains unclear. From germline, CDR1 is GTSNPN and CDR2 SVGIG (reference sequence). V shed 0 bases and J shed 5 bases, with 7 bases lying between them. The CDR3 sequence is 12 residues long. The CDR3 here is CAWSVGVETQYF. The CDR3, as DNA: TGTGCCTGGAGTGTGGGCGTTGAGACCCAGTACTTC. The whole variable domain, filled in from reference TRBV30 and TRBJ2-5, reads SQTIHQWPATLVQPVGSPLSLECTVEGTSNPNLYWYRQAAGRGLQLLFYSVGIGQISSEVPQNLSASRPQDRQFILSSKKLLLSDSGFYLCAWSVGVETQYFGPGTRLLVL.

The CDR3 region has the DNA TGTGCCAGCGGTCGCACGGGACAGGGGGTCTACGAGCAGTACTTC. Translation: CASGRTGQGVYEQYF. This chain connects TRBV7-2 to TRBJ2-7, with 11 nucleotides matching TRBD1. The CDR3 is 15 residues long. The junction had 9 bases not matched to a gene; V was cut back by 8 bases and J by 3 bases. The germline CDR1 and CDR2 sequences are SGHTA and FQGNSA.

In its sample, this clone was seen a few times. The V and J genes are TRBV6-4 and TRBJ2-1, with 9 bases aligning to TRBD1. This CDR3 region has 13 residues. Trimming removed 2 bases from V and 12 bases from J; junction bases left unmatched: 5. The germline V gene encodes CDR1 MRHNA and CDR2 SNTAGT. CDR3: CASSDQPQGAQFF. The CDR3 region has the DNA TGTGCCAGCAGTGACCAACCACAGGGGGCGCAGTTCTTC.

The chain is built from TRBV5-6 and TRBJ1-1; TRBD1 aligns across 10 bases. Unmatched junction bases numbered 10, after V lost 4 bases and J lost 7 bases. The germline CDR1 and CDR2 sequences are SGHDT and YYEEEE. CDR3 length equals 15 residues. CDR3 amino acids: CASSPTGQGGNEAFF. The CDR3 nucleotides are TGTGCCAGCAGCCCGACCGGACAGGGGGGAAATGAAGCTTTCTTT.